The rows below give T cell receptor beta chains drawn from one sample of a study of shared clonotypes between healthy human individuals. Repertoires were generated with immunoSEQ multiplex PCR, while TCRdb's copy carries only in-frame clones and drops some. Among some 2.1 million clones listed, approximately 94% were seen once. Material: naive CD8+ T cells sorted from blood. The source is a young man in good health. Each CDR3 is given without its conserved first and last residue. Not every row has a clone size; where given, it reads once, few, many or a size class.

clone size: NA; V gene: TRBV13; J gene: TRBJ1-3; CDR3 protein: ASSLWGVGGGNTIY
clone size: NA; V gene: TRBV7-2; J gene: TRBJ1-1; CDR3 protein: ASSTTRGLRNTEAF
clone size: NA; V gene: TRBV20-1; J gene: TRBJ1-2; CDR3 protein: SAPDYYGYT
clone size: NA; V gene: TRBV27; J gene: TRBJ2-7; CDR3 protein: APLRPCGLSYEQY
clone size: once; V gene: TRBV6-5; J gene: TRBJ1-6; CDR3 protein: ASSYSTGYSPLH
clone size: NA; V gene: TRBV6-5; J gene: TRBJ1-1; CDR3 protein: ASSYSTSQLDTEAF
clone size: NA; V gene: TRBV29-1; J gene: TRBJ2-1; CDR3 protein: SGTSGTYNEQF
clone size: NA; V gene: TRBV5-4; J gene: TRBJ2-3; CDR3 protein: ASSLEASSDTQY
clone size: NA; V gene: TRBV5-8; J gene: TRBJ2-3; CDR3 protein: ASSSDRPDTQY
clone size: NA; V gene: TRBV6-5; J gene: TRBJ1-2; CDR3 protein: ASSYLREDPDYGYT
clone size: NA; V gene: TRBV4-1; J gene: TRBJ2-1; CDR3 protein: ASSQRDSPPRDEQF
clone size: NA; V gene: TRBV4-2; J gene: TRBJ2-3; CDR3 protein: ASSHPTAGSGDPTQY
clone size: NA; V gene: TRBV7-6; J gene: TRBJ2-7; CDR3 protein: ASSLTVSGYEQY
clone size: NA; V gene: TRBV7-9; J gene: TRBJ2-1; CDR3 protein: ASIGPSGSYNEQF
clone size: NA; V gene: TRBV29-1; J gene: TRBJ1-1; CDR3 protein: SVVQWGMNTEAF
clone size: NA; V gene: TRBV27; J gene: TRBJ2-2; CDR3 protein: ASSTGGNTGELF
clone size: NA; V gene: TRBV11-2; J gene: TRBJ2-5; CDR3 protein: ASSAVLRQETQY
clone size: NA; V gene: TRBV5-6; J gene: TRBJ2-7; CDR3 protein: ASSGTSGAREQY
clone size: NA; V gene: TRBV6-5; J gene: TRBJ1-6; CDR3 protein: ASSYSGTGDSPLH
clone size: NA; V gene: TRBV2; J gene: TRBJ2-7; CDR3 protein: AGGDRAYEQY
clone size: NA; V gene: TRBV5-1; J gene: TRBJ1-5; CDR3 protein: ASSLEGPEPQH
clone size: once; V gene: TRBV6-5; J gene: TRBJ1-4; CDR3 protein: ASSYFGDGNEKLF
clone size: once; V gene: TRBV19; J gene: TRBJ2-7; CDR3 protein: ASSSTASAFYEQY
clone size: NA; V gene: TRBV13; J gene: TRBJ1-1; CDR3 protein: ASSQDREGTEAF
clone size: NA; V gene: TRBV2; J gene: TRBJ2-2; CDR3 protein: ASSVQKSGTMNTGELF
clone size: NA; V gene: TRBV7-9; J gene: TRBJ2-3; CDR3 protein: ASSLPITDTQY
clone size: NA; V gene: TRBV5-6; J gene: TRBJ2-2; CDR3 protein: ASSPGTGPLTGELF
clone size: few; V gene: TRBV7-6; J gene: TRBJ2-3; CDR3 protein: ASSLAGGTDTQY
clone size: once; V gene: TRBV6-6; J gene: TRBJ2-7; CDR3 protein: ASSKTGQGQNEQY
clone size: NA; V gene: TRBV18; J gene: TRBJ1-1; CDR3 protein: ASSPRVERGTEAF
clone size: NA; V gene: TRBV7-8; J gene: TRBJ2-7; CDR3 protein: ASSLEGTYEQY
clone size: NA; V gene: TRBV6-1; J gene: TRBJ1-6; CDR3 protein: ASSETPNTLPYSPLH
clone size: NA; V gene: TRBV9; J gene: TRBJ2-5; CDR3 protein: ASSPNQETQY
clone size: NA; V gene: TRBV6-1; J gene: TRBJ2-3; CDR3 protein: ASSDRVGTDTQY
clone size: NA; V gene: TRBV27; J gene: TRBJ2-4; CDR3 protein: ASSPIGPKNKNIQY
clone size: NA; V gene: TRBV5-1; J gene: TRBJ2-7; CDR3 protein: ASSPQEGTYEQY
clone size: once; V gene: TRBV4-1; J gene: TRBJ1-5; CDR3 protein: ASSQVGSGQPQH
clone size: NA; V gene: TRBV7-8; J gene: TRBJ1-4; CDR3 protein: ASSLAARGGPLL
clone size: NA; V gene: TRBV25-1; J gene: TRBJ2-3; CDR3 protein: ASRPTRRGSTDTQY
clone size: NA; V gene: TRBV9; J gene: TRBJ2-7; CDR3 protein: ASSAETGTYTYEQY
clone size: once; V gene: TRBV9; J gene: TRBJ1-2; CDR3 protein: ASTQGGNGYT
clone size: NA; V gene: TRBV19; J gene: TRBJ1-2; CDR3 protein: ASSIVFRGGGYT
clone size: NA; V gene: TRBV30; J gene: TRBJ2-7; CDR3 protein: AATGDPSYEQY
clone size: NA; V gene: TRBV10-2; J gene: TRBJ1-1; CDR3 protein: ASSEISATMNTEAF
clone size: NA; V gene: TRBV7-3; J gene: TRBJ2-5; CDR3 protein: ASSLHVGYQETQY
clone size: NA; V gene: TRBV30; J gene: TRBJ2-7; CDR3 protein: AWSLDRGGEQY
clone size: NA; V gene: TRBV7-2; J gene: TRBJ1-1; CDR3 protein: ASSLFGWGQGPNTEAF
clone size: NA; V gene: TRBV28; J gene: TRBJ1-1; CDR3 protein: ASTLLNTEAF
clone size: NA; V gene: TRBV27; J gene: TRBJ1-1; CDR3 protein: ASSLFSPNTEAF
clone size: NA; V gene: TRBV29-1; J gene: TRBJ2-5; CDR3 protein: SADIRAPRRETQY
clone size: NA; V gene: TRBV4-3; J gene: TRBJ2-1; CDR3 protein: ASSQDTDNEQF
clone size: NA; V gene: TRBV29-1; J gene: TRBJ2-7; CDR3 protein: SATKNYEQY
clone size: once; V gene: TRBV7-9; J gene: TRBJ2-7; CDR3 protein: ASSLEGAGAFSGQY